Listed below are T cell receptor beta chains from one sample, sequenced in a study of T cells in Graves' hyperthyroidism and ophthalmopathy. TCRdb re-called the multiplex PCR reads through MiXCR, storing one row per CDR3 protein. The sample consists of over 300,000 distinct CDR3 sequences, roughly an eighth of them appearing once. The sequenced sample was blood. The source is a middle-aged woman with Graves' ophthalmopathy. The CDR3 runs from the conserved cysteine through the conserved F or W. The order of the fields is clone size, D gene, V gene, J gene, CDR3 protein, CDR3 DNA. A D gene is named only where the DNA matches it firmly. A row's size may be missing; if present it is once, few, many or a size class.

many,-,TRBV28,TRBJ2-1,CASRPGHNKYNEQFF,TGTGCCAGCAGACCTGGACATAACAAATACAATGAGCAGTTCTTC
-,TRBD2,TRBV19,TRBJ2-1,CASSILAGGPSVEQFF,TGTGCCAGTAGTATCTTAGCGGGAGGGCCGAGTGTGGAGCAGTTCTTC
-,-,TRBV7-9,TRBJ2-2,CASSLVSGADGELFF,TGTGCCAGCAGCTTAGTGTCCGGGGCGGACGGGGAGCTGTTTTTT
many,-,TRBV13,TRBJ2-7,CASSLGRGASYEQYF,TGTGCCAGCAGCTTAGGACGGGGGGCTTCCTACGAGCAGTACTTC
-,TRBD2,TRBV7-2,TRBJ2-1,CASSLGGTSGGWVF,TGTGCCAGCAGCTTAGGAGGGACTAGCGGGGGCTGGGTCTTC
few,TRBD2,TRBV30,TRBJ2-2,CAWALGLASNTGELFF,TGTGCCTGGGCTCTAGGACTAGCAAGTAACACCGGGGAGCTGTTTTTT
few,-,TRBV20-1,TRBJ2-7,CSAREDEQYF,TGCAGTGCTAGAGAGGACGAGCAGTACTTC
-,-,TRBV19,TRBJ2-4,CASSMGLRVDIQYF,TGTGCCAGTAGTATGGGTCTCCGGGTAGACATTCAGTACTTC
many,-,TRBV6-2/TRBV6-3,TRBJ1-1,CASRIGRQNTEAFF,TGTGCCAGCAGGATTGGACGCCAGAACACTGAAGCTTTCTTT
many,TRBD1,TRBV29-1,TRBJ2-3,CSAQGQGAIDTQYF,TGCAGCGCTCAAGGACAGGGGGCTATAGATACGCAGTATTTT
many,TRBD2,TRBV6-2/TRBV6-3,TRBJ2-1,CASSLIPTSGSAEQFF,TGTGCCAGCAGTCTTATACCGACTAGCGGGAGTGCTGAGCAGTTCTTC
-,TRBD2,TRBV4-1,TRBJ2-2,CASKYQLAGGAGELFF,TGCGCCAGCAAGTACCAACTAGCGGGGGGCGCAGGGGAGCTGTTTTTT
many,-,TRBV29-1,TRBJ2-5,CSVELGIETQYF,TGCAGCGTTGAATTGGGAATAGAGACCCAGTACTTC
many,TRBD1,TRBV12-3/TRBV12-4,TRBJ2-3,CASSVDRTGSTDTQYF,TGTGCCAGCAGTGTCGATAGGACAGGCTCCACAGATACGCAGTATTTT
many,-,TRBV29-1,TRBJ1-1,CSVTEGFF,TGCAGCGTTACCGAGGGTTTCTTT
few,TRBD1,TRBV2,TRBJ2-5,CASSEAGQDDF,TGTGCCAGCAGTGAAGCGGGACAGGACGACTTC
many,-,TRBV12-3/TRBV12-4,TRBJ1-2,CASSIQGAYGYTF,TGTGCCAGCAGTATCCAAGGGGCATATGGCTACACCTTC
-,TRBD1,TRBV6-2/TRBV6-3,TRBJ1-1,CASAYWTGQAAFF,TGTGCCAGCGCTTATTGGACGGGACAGGCAGCTTTCTTT
many,-,TRBV11-2,TRBJ2-1,CASSLLGSPYNEQFF,TGTGCCAGCAGCTTGTTGGGCAGCCCCTACAATGAGCAGTTCTTC
-,TRBD1,TRBV7-9,TRBJ2-7,CASSPNRGRRYEQYF,TGTGCCAGCAGCCCAAACAGGGGGCGCCGCTACGAGCAGTACTTC
-,-,TRBV4-1,TRBJ2-3,CASSRDSTADTQYF,TGCGCCAGCAGCAGGGACTCTACGGCTGATACGCAGTATTTT
-,-,TRBV19,TRBJ2-7,CASSIEQFIDEQYF,TGTGCCAGTAGTATTGAACAGTTTATCGACGAGCAGTACTTC
few,TRBD2,TRBV24-1,TRBJ2-3,CATSDLGLAGGHDTQYF,TGTGCCACCAGTGATCTTGGACTAGCGGGAGGGCATGATACGCAGTATTTT
many,TRBD1,TRBV27,TRBJ1-1,CASTRQGWTEAFF,TGTGCCAGCACTCGACAGGGTTGGACTGAAGCTTTCTTT
many,TRBD1,TRBV12-5,TRBJ2-5,CASGSDRGETQYF,TGTGCTAGTGGTTCGGACAGGGGGGAGACCCAGTACTTC
many,-,TRBV6-1,TRBJ1-5,CASLIAGTSNQPQHF,TGTGCCAGCCTAATCGCAGGAACAAGCAATCAGCCCCAGCATTTT
many,-,TRBV27,TRBJ2-2,CASRELRSTGELFF,TGTGCCAGCAGGGAGTTGCGGAGCACCGGGGAGCTGTTTTTT
-,-,TRBV19,TRBJ1-1,CASTSNTAPMRWEAFF,TGTGCCAGTACCTCGAACACAGCCCCAATGAGGTGGGAAGCTTTCTTT
few,-,TRBV5-1,TRBJ2-7,CASSLIPGTATYEQYF,TGCGCCAGCAGCTTGATTCCGGGCACAGCGACCTACGAGCAGTACTTC
-,-,TRBV28,TRBJ1-3,CASSLWPASGNTIYF,TGTGCCAGCAGTTTATGGCCAGCCTCTGGAAACACCATATATTTT
many,TRBD2,TRBV7-9,TRBJ2-2,CASSYPTDSGSGPGELFF,TGTGCCAGCAGCTACCCGACAGACAGCGGGAGTGGGCCCGGGGAGCTGTTTTTT